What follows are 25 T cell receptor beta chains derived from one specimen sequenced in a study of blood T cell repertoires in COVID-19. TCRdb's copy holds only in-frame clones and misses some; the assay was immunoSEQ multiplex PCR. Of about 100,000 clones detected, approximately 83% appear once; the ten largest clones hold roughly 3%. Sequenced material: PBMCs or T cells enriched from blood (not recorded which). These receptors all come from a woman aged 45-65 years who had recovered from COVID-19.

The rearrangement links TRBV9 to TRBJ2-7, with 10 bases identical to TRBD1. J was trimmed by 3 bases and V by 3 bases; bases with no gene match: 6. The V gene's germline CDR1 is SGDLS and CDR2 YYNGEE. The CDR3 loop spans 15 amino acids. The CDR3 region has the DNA TGTGCCAGCAGCGCGTATGGGACAGGGGTCTACGAGCAGTACTTC. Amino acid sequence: CASSAYGTGVYEQYF.

The CDR3 sequence: CAWSTLDGRDYEQYF. CDR3 coding DNA: TGTGCCTGGAGTACCCTCGACGGGAGGGACTACGAGCAGTACTTC. The chain couples TRBV30 to TRBJ2-7; 8 bases are a match to TRBD2. CDR1 is GTSNPN and CDR2 is SVGIG in the germline V gene (reference sequence). This CDR3 spans 15 amino acids. Unmatched junction bases numbered 9, after V lost 2 bases and J lost 3 bases.

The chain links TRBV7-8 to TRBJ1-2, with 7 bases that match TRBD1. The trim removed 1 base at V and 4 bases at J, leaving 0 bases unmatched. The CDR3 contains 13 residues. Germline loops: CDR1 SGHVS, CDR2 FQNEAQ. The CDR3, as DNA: TGTGCCAGCAGCTTAGACAGGGGCTATGGCTACACCTTC. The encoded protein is CASSLDRGYGYTF.

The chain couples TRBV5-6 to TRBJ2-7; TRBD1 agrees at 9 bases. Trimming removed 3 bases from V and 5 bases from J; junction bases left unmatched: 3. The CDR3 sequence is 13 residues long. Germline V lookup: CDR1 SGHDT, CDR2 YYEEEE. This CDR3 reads CASSWGQGDEQYF. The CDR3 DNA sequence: TGTGCCAGCAGCTGGGGACAGGGAGACGAGCAGTACTTC.

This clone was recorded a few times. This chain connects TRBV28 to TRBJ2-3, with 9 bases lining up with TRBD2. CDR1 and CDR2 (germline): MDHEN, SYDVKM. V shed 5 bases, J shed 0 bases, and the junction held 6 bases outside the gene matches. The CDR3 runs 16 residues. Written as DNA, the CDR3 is TGTGCCAGCAGTAAAACTAGCGGGCCTAGCACAGATACGCAGTATTTT. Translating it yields CASSKTSGPSTDTQYF.

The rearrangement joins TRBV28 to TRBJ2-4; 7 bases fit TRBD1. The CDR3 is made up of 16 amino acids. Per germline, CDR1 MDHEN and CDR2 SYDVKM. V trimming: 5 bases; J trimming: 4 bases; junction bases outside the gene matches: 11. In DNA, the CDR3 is TGTGCCAGCAGTGCCAAAGGACAGGCCCTTAAAAACATTCAGTACTTC. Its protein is CASSAKGQALKNIQYF.

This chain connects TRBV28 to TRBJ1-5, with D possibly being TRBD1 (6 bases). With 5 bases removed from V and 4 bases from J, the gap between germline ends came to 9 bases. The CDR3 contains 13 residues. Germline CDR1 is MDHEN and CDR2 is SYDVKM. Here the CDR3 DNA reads TGTGCCAGCAGTACAGGGCCTAATCAGCCCCAGCATTTT. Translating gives CASSTGPNQPQHF.

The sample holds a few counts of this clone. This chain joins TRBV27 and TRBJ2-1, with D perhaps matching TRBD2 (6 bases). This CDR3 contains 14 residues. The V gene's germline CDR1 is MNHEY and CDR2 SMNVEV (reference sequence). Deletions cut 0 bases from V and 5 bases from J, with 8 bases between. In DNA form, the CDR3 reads TGTGCCAGCAGTTTATCACTAGCCCACAATGAGCAGTTCTTC. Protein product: CASSLSLAHNEQFF.

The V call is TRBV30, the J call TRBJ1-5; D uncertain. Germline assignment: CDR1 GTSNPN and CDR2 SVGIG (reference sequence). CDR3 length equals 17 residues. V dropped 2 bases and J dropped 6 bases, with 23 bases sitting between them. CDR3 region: CAWSMDSVFNLRQPQHF. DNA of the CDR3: TGTGCCTGGAGTATGGACTCAGTTTTCAATCTCCGTCAGCCCCAGCATTTT.

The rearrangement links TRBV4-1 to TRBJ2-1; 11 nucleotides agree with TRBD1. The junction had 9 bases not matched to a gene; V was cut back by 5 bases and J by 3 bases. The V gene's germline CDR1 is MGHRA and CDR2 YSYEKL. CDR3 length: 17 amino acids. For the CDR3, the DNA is TGCGCCAGCAGCACCAGCTGGGACAGGGGGGGCTACAATGAGCAGTTCTTC. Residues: CASSTSWDRGGYNEQFF.

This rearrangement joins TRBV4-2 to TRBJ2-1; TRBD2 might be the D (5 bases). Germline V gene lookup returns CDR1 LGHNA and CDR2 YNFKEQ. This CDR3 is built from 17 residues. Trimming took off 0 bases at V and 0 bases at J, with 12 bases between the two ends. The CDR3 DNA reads TGTGCCAGCAGCCAAGATCCGGCTACTAGCTCCTACAATGAGCAGTTCTTC. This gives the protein CASSQDPATSSYNEQFF.

The CDR3 reads CASSEMDRATGELFF. In nucleotides, the CDR3 is TGTGCCAGCAGTGAAATGGACAGGGCGACCGGGGAGCTGTTTTTT. V usage is TRBV25-1 and J usage is TRBJ2-2, with 8 bases identical to TRBD1. After removal of 2 bases from V and 5 bases from J, the junction contained 4 bases not matched to a gene. Germline V gene sequence: CDR1 MGHDK, CDR2 SYGVNS. CDR3 length: 15 amino acids. The full variable domain, rest sourced from reference TRBV25-1 and TRBJ2-2, is EADIYQTPRYLVIGTGKKITLECSQTMGHDKMYWYQQDPGMELHLIHYSYGVNSTEKGDLSSESTVSRIRTEHFPLTLESARPSHTSQYLCASSEMDRATGELFFGEGSRLTVL.

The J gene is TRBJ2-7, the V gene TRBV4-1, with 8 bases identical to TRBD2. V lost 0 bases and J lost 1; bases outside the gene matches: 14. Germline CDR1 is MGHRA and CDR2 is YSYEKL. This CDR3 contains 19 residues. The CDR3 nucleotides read TGCGCCAGCAGCCAAGATCTGACTAGCGCTGACCTCGGATCCTACGAGCAGTACTTC. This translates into CASSQDLTSADLGSYEQYF.

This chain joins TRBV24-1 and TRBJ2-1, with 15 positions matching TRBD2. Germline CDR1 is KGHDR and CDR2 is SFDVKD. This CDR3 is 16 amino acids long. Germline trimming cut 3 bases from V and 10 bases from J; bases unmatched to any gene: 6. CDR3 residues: CATSDTGLAGGREQFF. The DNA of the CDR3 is TGTGCCACCAGTGATACGGGACTAGCGGGGGGTCGGGAGCAGTTCTTC.

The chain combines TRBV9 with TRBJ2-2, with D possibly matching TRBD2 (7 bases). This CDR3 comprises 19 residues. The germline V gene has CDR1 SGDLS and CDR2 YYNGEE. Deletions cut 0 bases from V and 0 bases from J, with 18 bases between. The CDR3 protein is CASSVASGGGTPNTGELFF. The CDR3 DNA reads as TGTGCCAGCAGCGTAGCGAGTGGGGGAGGGACACCGAACACCGGGGAGCTGTTTTTT.

The chain's CDR3 is CASTGSTDTQYF. The CDR3 bases are TGTGCCAGCACGGGGAGCACAGATACGCAGTATTTT. The chain has TRBV28 and TRBJ2-3; a weak D match, TRBD2 (5 bases). Trimming pared 7 bases from V and 0 bases from J, leaving 5 bases between. The CDR3 is 12 amino acids. In germline, CDR1 is MDHEN, CDR2 SYDVKM.

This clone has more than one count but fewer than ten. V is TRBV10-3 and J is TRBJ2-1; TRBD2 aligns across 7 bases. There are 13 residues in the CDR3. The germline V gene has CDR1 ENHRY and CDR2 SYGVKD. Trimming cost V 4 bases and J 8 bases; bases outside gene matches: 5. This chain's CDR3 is CAISGRGDDEQFF. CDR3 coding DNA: TGTGCCATCAGTGGTCGGGGGGACGATGAGCAGTTCTTC.

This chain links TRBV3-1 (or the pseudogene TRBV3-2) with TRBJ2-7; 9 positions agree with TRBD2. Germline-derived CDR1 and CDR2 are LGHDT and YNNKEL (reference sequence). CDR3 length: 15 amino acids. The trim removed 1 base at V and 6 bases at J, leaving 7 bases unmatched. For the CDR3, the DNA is TGTGCCAGCAGCCAAGTTCTAGCGGGGTCTGGCGAGCAGTACTTC. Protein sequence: CASSQVLAGSGEQYF.

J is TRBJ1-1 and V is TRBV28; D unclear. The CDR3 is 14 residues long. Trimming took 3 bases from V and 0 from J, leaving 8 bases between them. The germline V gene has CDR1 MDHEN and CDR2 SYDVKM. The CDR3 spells CASSLSQMNTEAFF. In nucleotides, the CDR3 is TGTGCCAGCAGTTTGTCTCAGATGAACACTGAAGCTTTCTTT. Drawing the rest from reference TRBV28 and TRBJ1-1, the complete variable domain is DVKVTQSSRYLVKRTGEKVFLECVQDMDHENMFWYRQDPGLGLRLIYFSYDVKMKEKGDIPEGYSVSREKKERFSLILESASTNQTSMYLCASSLSQMNTEAFFGQGTRLTVV.

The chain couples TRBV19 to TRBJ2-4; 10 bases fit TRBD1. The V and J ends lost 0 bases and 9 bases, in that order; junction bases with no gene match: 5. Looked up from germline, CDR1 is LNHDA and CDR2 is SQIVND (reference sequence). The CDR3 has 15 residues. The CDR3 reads CASSIEGTGVGIQYF. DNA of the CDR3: TGTGCCAGTAGTATAGAGGGGACAGGGGTAGGCATTCAGTACTTC. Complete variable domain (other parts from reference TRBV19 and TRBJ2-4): DGGITQSPKYLFRKEGQNVTLSCEQNLNHDAMYWYRQDPGQGLRLIYYSQIVNDFQKGDIAEGYSVSREKKESFPLTVTSAQKNPTAFYLCASSIEGTGVGIQYFGAGTRLSVL.

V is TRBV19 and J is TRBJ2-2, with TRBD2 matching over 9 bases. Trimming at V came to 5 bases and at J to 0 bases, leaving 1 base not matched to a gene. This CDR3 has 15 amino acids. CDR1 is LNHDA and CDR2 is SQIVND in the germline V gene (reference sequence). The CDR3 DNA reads TGTGCCAGTAGTCGGACTAGCGCGAACACCGGGGAGCTGTTTTTT. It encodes CASSRTSANTGELFF. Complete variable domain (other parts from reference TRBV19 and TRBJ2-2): DGGITQSPKYLFRKEGQNVTLSCEQNLNHDAMYWYRQDPGQGLRLIYYSQIVNDFQKGDIAEGYSVSREKKESFPLTVTSAQKNPTAFYLCASSRTSANTGELFFGEGSRLTVL.

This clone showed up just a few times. CDR3 sequence (DNA): TGCGCCAGCAGCCAAGCAGGGCGGGGGGTCCGCGAGCAGTACTTC. Amino acids: CASSQAGRGVREQYF. This chain uses TRBV4-1 with TRBJ2-7; 8 bases are shared with TRBD2. The CDR3 length is 15 residues. The germline V gene encodes CDR1 MGHRA and CDR2 YSYEKL. With 1 base clipped from V and 6 bases from J, the junction kept 8 bases outside the gene matches.

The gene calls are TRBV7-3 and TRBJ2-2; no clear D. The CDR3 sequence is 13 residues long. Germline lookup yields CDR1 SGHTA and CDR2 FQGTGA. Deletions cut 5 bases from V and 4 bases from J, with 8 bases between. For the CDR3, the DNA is TGTGCCAGCAGCCTTCTTGTCACCGGGGAGCTGTTTTTT. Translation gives CASSLLVTGELFF.

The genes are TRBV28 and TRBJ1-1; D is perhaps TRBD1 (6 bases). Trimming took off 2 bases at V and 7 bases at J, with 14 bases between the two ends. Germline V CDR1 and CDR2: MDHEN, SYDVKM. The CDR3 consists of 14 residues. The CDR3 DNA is TGTGCCAGCAGTTTAAGCCGGGACAACGTTGAAGCTTTCTTT. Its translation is CASSLSRDNVEAFF.

Written as DNA, the CDR3 is TGTGCTAGTGGTTTGTCAGAGGAATTGACCGGGGAGCTGTTTTTT. Its translation: CASGLSEELTGELFF. The V and J genes are TRBV12-5 and TRBJ2-2, with no clear D. The CDR3 is 15 residues long. Germline V gene lookup returns CDR1 LGHNT and CDR2 FRNRAP. V shed 2 bases and J shed 5 bases, with 12 bases lying between them.